A selection of T cell receptor beta chains follows, all from one sample in a study of blood T cell repertoires in COVID-19. Sequencing used immunoSEQ multiplex PCR; TCRdb keeps in-frame clones, though not all of them. The sample includes 30,000 to 40,000 clones, 85% to 90% seen only once; the top ten take about 13%. Sequenced material: peripheral blood. Receptors were obtained from an older man with active COVID-19. Both conserved end residues are part of each CDR3. The order of the fields is J gene, V gene, D gene, CDR3 DNA, CDR3 protein. A D gene is named only where the DNA matches it firmly.

J: TRBJ1-5
V: TRBV10-3
D: -
DNA: TGTGCCACGACAGAGAATAGCAATCAGCCCCAGCATTTT
CDR3: CATTENSNQPQHF

J: TRBJ1-2
V: TRBV24-1
D: TRBD1
DNA: TGTGCCACCAGTGATTTCACAGGGGTGGTTGGCTACACCTTC
CDR3: CATSDFTGVVGYTF

J: TRBJ2-3
V: TRBV12-3/TRBV12-4
D: -
DNA: TGTGCCAGCAGTCTGGGCAGGCAGGATACGCAGTATTTT
CDR3: CASSLGRQDTQYF

J: TRBJ2-2
V: TRBV7-2
D: -
DNA: TGTGCCAGCAGCTTAGTCGACATCCCCGGGGAGCTGTTTTTT
CDR3: CASSLVDIPGELFF

J: TRBJ2-1
V: TRBV5-1
D: TRBD1
DNA: TGCGCCAGCAAGACAGGGGATTTCAATGAGCAGTTCTTC
CDR3: CASKTGDFNEQFF

J: TRBJ2-1
V: TRBV5-6
D: TRBD2
DNA: TGTGCCAGCAGCTTTACCGGACTAGTTGAAAATGAGCAGTTCTTC
CDR3: CASSFTGLVENEQFF

J: TRBJ2-1
V: TRBV7-2
D: -
DNA: TGTGCCAGCAGCTTAGAGCGCTTCACCAATGAGCAGTTCTTC
CDR3: CASSLERFTNEQFF

J: TRBJ1-2
V: TRBV18
D: -
DNA: TGTGCCAGCTCACCAGGGCAAGCTAACTATGGCTACACCTTC
CDR3: CASSPGQANYGYTF

J: TRBJ1-1
V: TRBV19
D: -
DNA: TGTGCCAGTAGTATGGGTCCAGGGGTGAACACTGAAGCTTTCTTT
CDR3: CASSMGPGVNTEAFF

J: TRBJ2-7
V: TRBV7-8
D: TRBD2
DNA: TGTGCCAGCAGCTTCAGAAGTTTGGGACTAGCCGACGTTACCTACGAGCAGTACTTC
CDR3: CASSFRSLGLADVTYEQYF

J: TRBJ1-5
V: TRBV5-5
D: -
DNA: TGTGCCAGCAGACTGGAGTGGGGGGGCAATCAGCCCCAGCATTTT
CDR3: CASRLEWGGNQPQHF

J: TRBJ2-7
V: TRBV5-1
D: -
DNA: TGCGCCAGCAGGACTAGACTAGGATCTGTCGAGCAGTACTTC
CDR3: CASRTRLGSVEQYF

J: TRBJ1-4
V: TRBV10-3
D: TRBD1
DNA: TGTGCCATCAGTGAGGGGCAGGGGGCTGGTGAAAAACTGTTTTTT
CDR3: CAISEGQGAGEKLFF

J: TRBJ1-2
V: TRBV7-9
D: -
DNA: TGTGCCAGCAGCGCGGGGGACGGAAACTATGGCTACACCTTC
CDR3: CASSAGDGNYGYTF

J: TRBJ2-3
V: TRBV4-3
D: -
DNA: TGCGCCAGCAGCCAGCAGCGGAGGGGCACAGATACGCAGTATTTT
CDR3: CASSQQRRGTDTQYF

J: TRBJ2-1
V: TRBV3-1/TRBV3-2
D: TRBD2
DNA: TGTGCCAGCAGCCAAGATCCCGGGACTAGCGGGAGGAAATCGAGCAATGAGCAGTTCTTC
CDR3: CASSQDPGTSGRKSSNEQFF

J: TRBJ2-1
V: TRBV7-2
D: TRBD2
DNA: TGTGCCAGCAGCTCGGCTAGCGGGGGAGGTCACAATGAGCAGTTCTTC
CDR3: CASSSASGGGHNEQFF